The rows below give T cell receptor beta chains drawn from one sample of a study of shared clonotypes between healthy human individuals. Profiling relied on immunoSEQ multiplex PCR, and the TCRdb table lists in-frame clones only, not all of them. Of about 590,000 clones in the sample, around 95% were seen once. Sequenced: naive CD8+ T cells sorted from blood. The receptors stem from a woman under 40 in good health. CDR3s include the opening cysteine and the closing phenylalanine or tryptophan. Each record gives: V gene, J gene, D gene, clone size, CDR3 protein, CDR3 DNA. A D gene is named only where the DNA matches it firmly. The size of a clone is reported for some rows only, either as once, few or many, or as a class for expanded clones.

>TRBV27|TRBJ2-1|.|.
CASSRGTEQFF
TGTGCCAGCTCCCGCGGGACTGAGCAGTTCTTC
>TRBV28|TRBJ2-1|.|.
CASWTASNEQFF
TGTGCCAGCTGGACGGCATCCAATGAGCAGTTCTTC
>TRBV11-2|TRBJ1-5|.|.
CASSLGQGYDPNQPQHF
TGTGCCAGCAGCTTAGGGCAGGGATACGATCCCAATCAGCCCCAGCATTTT
>TRBV4-2|TRBJ2-7|.|.
CASSQDNGGLDEQYF
TGTGCCAGCAGCCAAGATAACGGCGGCCTCGACGAGCAGTACTTC
>TRBV19|TRBJ2-1|.|.
CASSSSGAYNEQFF
TGTGCCAGTAGTAGTAGCGGAGCTTACAATGAGCAGTTCTTC
>TRBV6-5|TRBJ1-4|.|.
CASSGDSPKLFF
TGTGCCAGCAGTGGGGACTCCCCAAAACTGTTTTTT
>TRBV27|TRBJ1-5|TRBD1|.
CASRLGTVGGNSNQPQHF
TGTGCCAGCAGACTAGGGACAGTGGGCGGTAATAGCAATCAGCCCCAGCATTTT
>TRBV5-8|TRBJ2-3|TRBD2|.
CASSLAASGTQYF
TGTGCCAGCAGCTTGGCGGCTAGCGGGACGCAGTATTTT
>TRBV7-8|TRBJ2-7|TRBD2|.
CASSLVPSGRGEQYF
TGTGCCAGCAGCTTAGTCCCTAGCGGGCGAGGCGAGCAGTACTTC
>TRBV28|TRBJ1-1|.|.
CASSFQGGNTEAFF
TGTGCCAGCAGTTTCCAGGGTGGTAACACTGAAGCTTTCTTT
>TRBV7-9|TRBJ2-5|.|few
CASSLGAGPETQYF
TGTGCCAGCAGCTTAGGTGCGGGCCCAGAGACCCAGTACTTC
>TRBV7-9|TRBJ2-3|.|.
CASSWKPDTQYF
TGTGCCAGCAGCTGGAAACCAGATACGCAGTATTTT
>TRBV27|TRBJ1-3|.|.
CASSFSGAPTRNTIYF
TGTGCCAGCAGTTTTTCGGGGGCGCCTACTAGAAACACCATATATTTT
>TRBV4-2|TRBJ1-5|.|.
CASSQELTVGNQPQHF
TGTGCCAGCAGCCAAGAACTGACAGTCGGCAATCAGCCCCAGCATTTT
>TRBV5-1|TRBJ2-7|TRBD1|.
CASGTGGLDEQYF
TGCGCCAGCGGGACAGGGGGCTTAGACGAGCAGTACTTC
>TRBV5-1|TRBJ1-2|.|.
CASRTWLGGNYGYTF
TGCGCCAGCAGGACATGGCTGGGGGGTAACTATGGCTACACCTTC
>TRBV4-1|TRBJ2-3|.|.
CASSPRPLSGPPTDTQYF
TGCGCCAGCAGCCCCAGACCCCTCAGCGGACCCCCCACAGATACGCAGTATTTT
>TRBV11-3|TRBJ2-7|.|.
CASSDLGGQQYF
TGTGCCAGCAGCGACCTGGGGGGTCAGCAGTACTTC
>TRBV7-9|TRBJ2-7|TRBD2|.
CASSLGPGSGTHYEQYF
TGTGCCAGCAGCTTAGGGCCCGGAAGCGGGACCCACTACGAGCAGTACTTC
>TRBV13|TRBJ1-3|.|once
CASSSAISGSGNTIYF
TGTGCCAGCAGCTCAGCCATTAGTGGCTCTGGAAACACCATATATTTT
>TRBV15|TRBJ2-1|.|.
CATSRTGNEQFF
TGTGCCACCAGCAGAACAGGGAATGAGCAGTTCTTC
>TRBV2|TRBJ2-1|.|.
CASSAVKGQSSYNEQFF
TGTGCCAGCAGTGCGGTCAAGGGGCAGAGCTCCTACAATGAGCAGTTCTTC
>TRBV5-6|TRBJ2-1|.|.
CASRSTGFSYNEQFF
TGTGCCAGCAGGTCAACAGGATTCTCCTACAATGAGCAGTTCTTC
>TRBV9|TRBJ2-5|.|.
CASSVDLARETQYF
TGTGCCAGCAGCGTAGACCTAGCCAGGGAGACCCAGTACTTC
>TRBV19|TRBJ2-7|.|.
CASSITRVYEQYF
TGTGCCAGTAGTATTACTCGGGTCTACGAGCAGTACTTC
>TRBV7-9|TRBJ1-1|.|.
CASSPRLGNTEAFF
TGTGCCAGCAGCCCTCGGCTCGGGAACACTGAAGCTTTCTTT
>TRBV27|TRBJ1-2|TRBD1|.
CASSRTGVGYGYTF
TGTGCCAGCAGTCGAACAGGGGTCGGCTATGGCTACACCTTC
>TRBV27|TRBJ2-1|TRBD2|once
CASSSQIPGLAGDIDEQFF
TGTGCCAGCAGTTCACAAATTCCCGGACTAGCGGGAGATATAGATGAGCAGTTCTTC
>TRBV7-9|TRBJ1-1|.|.
CASTIPGSDTEAFF
TGTGCCAGCACCATTCCGGGGAGCGACACTGAAGCTTTCTTT
>TRBV27|TRBJ2-7|.|once
CASSLSFSYEQYF
TGTGCCAGCAGTCTCTCCTTCTCCTACGAGCAGTACTTC
>TRBV5-1|TRBJ2-7|.|.
CASSFTGLTTEQYF
TGCGCCAGCAGCTTCACAGGGTTAACCACCGAGCAGTACTTC
>TRBV4-2|TRBJ1-5|.|.
CASSQDSPNQPQHF
TGTGCCAGCAGCCAAGATTCTCCAAATCAGCCCCAGCATTTT
>TRBV21-1|TRBJ2-7|.|.
CASSHSGQGSDEQYF
TGTGCCAGCAGCCATTCCGGACAGGGGAGCGACGAGCAGTACTTC
>TRBV30|TRBJ2-7|.|.
CAWRDDSYEQYF
TGTGCCTGGAGGGACGACTCCTACGAGCAGTACTTC
>TRBV13|TRBJ2-1|TRBD1|.
CASSPGTGEFYNEQFF
TGTGCCAGCAGCCCGGGAACAGGGGAGTTTTACAATGAGCAGTTCTTC
>TRBV28|TRBJ1-5|.|.
CASSPIDSNQPQHF
TGTGCCAGCAGTCCCATAGATAGCAATCAGCCCCAGCATTTT
>TRBV7-7|TRBJ2-2|.|.
CASSLAPGRINTGELFF
TGTGCCAGCAGCTTAGCACCGGGACGGATTAACACCGGGGAGCTGTTTTTT
>TRBV20-1|TRBJ1-1|.|.
CSAPWNTEAFF
TGCAGTGCCCCATGGAACACTGAAGCTTTCTTT
>TRBV30|TRBJ2-3|TRBD1|.
CAWQPWDRATDTQYF
TGTGCCTGGCAGCCCTGGGACAGGGCCACAGATACGCAGTATTTT
>TRBV28|TRBJ1-3|.|.
CASSLLNSGNTIYF
TGTGCCAGCAGTTTACTGAACTCTGGAAACACCATATATTTT
>TRBV27|TRBJ2-1|.|.
CASRTGSSYNEQFF
TGTGCCAGCCGGACGGGCAGCTCCTACAATGAGCAGTTCTTC
>TRBV28|TRBJ2-7|.|once
CASSLNPTYEQYF
TGTGCCAGCAGTTTAAACCCAACCTACGAGCAGTACTTC
>TRBV11-2|TRBJ2-1|TRBD2|.
CASSLAGTSLSYNEQFF
TGTGCCAGCAGCTTAGCTGGGACTAGCCTCTCCTACAATGAGCAGTTCTTC
>TRBV27|TRBJ2-5|TRBD1|once
CASSLTDRGRVEQYF
TGTGCCAGCAGTTTGACAGACAGGGGGAGGGTTGAGCAGTACTTC
>TRBV6-6|TRBJ2-1|TRBD2|.
CASSYGPGGEQFF
TGTGCCAGCAGTTACGGTCCGGGGGGTGAGCAGTTCTTC
>TRBV27|TRBJ1-1|.|.
CASSLYATLNTEAFF
TGTGCCAGCAGTTTATATGCCACTTTGAACACTGAAGCTTTCTTT
>TRBV7-8|TRBJ2-1|TRBD2|.
CASSPVGTSGRLNEQFF
TGTGCCAGCAGCCCCGTTGGGACTAGCGGGAGACTGAATGAGCAGTTCTTC
>TRBV7-9|TRBJ2-5|TRBD2|.
CASSPRSSGRQETQYF
TGTGCCAGCAGCCCTAGGAGCAGCGGGAGGCAGGAGACCCAGTACTTC
>TRBV6-5|TRBJ2-7|TRBD1|.
CASSPGQGRYEQYF
TGTGCCAGCAGTCCCGGACAGGGACGCTACGAGCAGTACTTC
>TRBV28|TRBJ2-7|TRBD2|.
CASSLPGLAFYEQYF
TGTGCCAGCAGTTTACCGGGACTAGCTTTTTACGAGCAGTACTTC
>TRBV28|TRBJ1-2|.|.
CASSLDFGTANYGYTF
TGTGCCAGCAGTTTAGATTTCGGGACGGCGAACTATGGCTACACCTTC
>TRBV9|TRBJ2-1|TRBD2|few
CASSVRTSGSGEQFF
TGTGCCAGCAGCGTCCGGACTAGCGGGAGCGGTGAGCAGTTCTTC
>TRBV19|TRBJ1-5|.|.
CASSIDLVPRSNQPQHF
TGTGCCAGTAGTATAGATCTGGTGCCGAGGAGCAATCAGCCCCAGCATTTT